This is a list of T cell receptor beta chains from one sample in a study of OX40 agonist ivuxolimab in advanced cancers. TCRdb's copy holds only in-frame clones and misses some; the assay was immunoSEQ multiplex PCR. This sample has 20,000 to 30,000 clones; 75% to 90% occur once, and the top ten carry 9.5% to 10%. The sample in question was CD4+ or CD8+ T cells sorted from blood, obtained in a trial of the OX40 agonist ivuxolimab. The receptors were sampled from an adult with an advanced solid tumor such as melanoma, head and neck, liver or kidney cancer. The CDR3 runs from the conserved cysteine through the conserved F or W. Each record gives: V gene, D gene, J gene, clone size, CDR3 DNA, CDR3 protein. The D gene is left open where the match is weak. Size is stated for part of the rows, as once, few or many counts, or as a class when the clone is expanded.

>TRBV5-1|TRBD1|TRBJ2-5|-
TGCGCCAGCAGCTTGCAGGGGGTCCAAGAGACCCAGTACTTC
CASSLQGVQETQYF
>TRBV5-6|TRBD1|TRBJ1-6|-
TGTGCCAGCAGACCGGGACAGGGGAATTCACCCCTCCACTTT
CASRPGQGNSPLHF
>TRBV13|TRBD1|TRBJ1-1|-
TGTGCCAGCAGCCTCCCCCAGGGCAGGGGGCTTACTGAAGCTTTCTTT
CASSLPQGRGLTEAFF
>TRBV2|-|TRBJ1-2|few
TGTGCCAGCAGTGCTTTGACAGCTAACTATGGCTACACCTTC
CASSALTANYGYTF
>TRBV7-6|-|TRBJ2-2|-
TGTGCCAGCAGCTTAGCGGGGGCCCAGGGCCGGGAGCTGTTTTTT
CASSLAGAQGRELFF
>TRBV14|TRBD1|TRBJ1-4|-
TGTGCCAGCAGCGCGCGACAGGGGGCTGGTGAAAAACTGTTTTTT
CASSARQGAGEKLFF
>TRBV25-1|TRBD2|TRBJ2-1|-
TGTGCCAGCAGTGAGCCGATAGCGGGGGTGCAGTTCTTC
CASSEPIAGVQFF
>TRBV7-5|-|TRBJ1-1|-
TGTGTCAGAAAGACAGGGGGGAACACTGAAGCTTTCTTT
CVRKTGGNTEAFF
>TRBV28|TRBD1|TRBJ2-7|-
TGTGCCAGCAGCCCCTCCGGGACAGGGAAATACGAGCAGTACTTC
CASSPSGTGKYEQYF
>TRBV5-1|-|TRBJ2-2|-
TGCGCCAGCAGCCCCCGGGACGCCGGGGAGCTGTTTTTT
CASSPRDAGELFF
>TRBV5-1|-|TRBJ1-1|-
TGCGCCAGCAGCTTATCAGGGGCGAACACTGAAGCTTTCTTT
CASSLSGANTEAFF
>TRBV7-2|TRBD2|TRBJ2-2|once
TGTGCCAGCAGCTTAGTAGCGGGAGGAATCGGGGAGCTGTTTTTT
CASSLVAGGIGELFF
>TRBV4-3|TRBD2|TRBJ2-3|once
TGCGCCAGCAGCCAAGAGAGACTAGCGGGAGAGGCAGATACGCAGTATTTT
CASSQERLAGEADTQYF
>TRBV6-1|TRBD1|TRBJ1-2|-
TGTGCCAGCGACGAGGACAGGGGGAGGTATGGCTACACCTTC
CASDEDRGRYGYTF
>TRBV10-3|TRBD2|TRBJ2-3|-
TGTGCCATCGGAGGGGCGGGAGCGAACACAGATACGCAGTATTTT
CAIGGAGANTDTQYF
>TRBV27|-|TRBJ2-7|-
TGTGCCAGCAGTATGCGGCAGTTTGGTGGGGCCTACGAGCAGTACTTC
CASSMRQFGGAYEQYF
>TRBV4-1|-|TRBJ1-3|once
TGCGCCAGCAGCCAACTCCCACCCCTGAGGACTGGAAACACCATATATTTT
CASSQLPPLRTGNTIYF
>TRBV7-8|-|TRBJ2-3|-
TGTGCCAGCAGCCTAAGTCGCACAGATACGCAGTATTTT
CASSLSRTDTQYF
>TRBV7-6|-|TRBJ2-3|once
TGTGCCAGCAGCTTTAGCGGCACAGATACGCAGTATTTT
CASSFSGTDTQYF
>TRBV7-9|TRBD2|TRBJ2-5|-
TGTGCCAGCAGCTTCTGGCTAGCGGGAGAGGAGACCCAGTACTTC
CASSFWLAGEETQYF
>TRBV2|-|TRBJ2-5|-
TGTGCCAGCTCCCGCGGGACCCAAGAGACCCAGTACTTC
CASSRGTQETQYF
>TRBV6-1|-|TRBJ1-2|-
TGTGCCAGCAGTGAGAAGGGCAGGCCGAGCTATGGCTACACCTTC
CASSEKGRPSYGYTF
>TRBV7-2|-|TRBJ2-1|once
TGTGCCAGCAGCTTAGGGTGGGAAGGTCGGGAGCAGTTCTTC
CASSLGWEGREQFF
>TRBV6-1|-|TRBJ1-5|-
TGTGCCAGCATGAGGGCTCGCAATCAGCCCCAGCATTTT
CASMRARNQPQHF
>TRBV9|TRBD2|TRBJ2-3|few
TGTGCCAGCAGCGTAGGGGGACTAGTTTTCGCAGATACGCAGTATTTT
CASSVGGLVFADTQYF
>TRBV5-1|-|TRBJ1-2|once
TGCGCCAGCAGCTTGACTGGGGAGGATGGCTACACCTTC
CASSLTGEDGYTF
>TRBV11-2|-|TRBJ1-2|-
TGTGCCAGCAGCCGCGATCTTGACGGAACCGGCTACACCTTC
CASSRDLDGTGYTF
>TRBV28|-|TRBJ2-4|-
TGTGCCAGCAGTTTAGGCGGAATAGCCAAAAACATTCAGTACTTC
CASSLGGIAKNIQYF
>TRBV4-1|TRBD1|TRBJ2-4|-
TGCGCCAGCAGCCAACCGGGACAGGCCCGAATTGGAGCCAAAAACATTCAGTACTTC
CASSQPGQARIGAKNIQYF
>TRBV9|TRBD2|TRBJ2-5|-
TGTGCCAGCAGCGTAGCAGGGGGTAGCGGGAGGGCTAGGGAGACCCAGTACTTC
CASSVAGGSGRARETQYF
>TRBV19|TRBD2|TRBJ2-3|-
TGTGCCAGTAGTATAGATGGGGGGACTATCACAGATACGCAGTATTTT
CASSIDGGTITDTQYF
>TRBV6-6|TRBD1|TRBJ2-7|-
TGTGCCAGCAGGGGACAGGGCCTGGGGTACTACGAGCAGTACTTC
CASRGQGLGYYEQYF
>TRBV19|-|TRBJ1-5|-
TGTGCCAGTAGTTTAGGACAGCCCAATCAGCCCCAGCATTTT
CASSLGQPNQPQHF
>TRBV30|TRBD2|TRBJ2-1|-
TGTGCCTGGAGTTCAACCGGGACTAGCGCCCCGAGCTCCTACAATGAGCAGTTCTTC
CAWSSTGTSAPSSYNEQFF
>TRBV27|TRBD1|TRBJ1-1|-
TGTGCCAGCAGCCCGAGGGGGCAGGGGCTTTACACTGAAGCTTTCTTT
CASSPRGQGLYTEAFF
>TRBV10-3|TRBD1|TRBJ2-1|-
TGTGCCAGTTGCCGGGACAGGTCCTACAATGAGCAGTTCTTC
CASCRDRSYNEQFF
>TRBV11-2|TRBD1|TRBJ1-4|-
TGTGCCAGCAGCGTAGGACAGGGGGAGGAAAAACTGTTTTTT
CASSVGQGEEKLFF
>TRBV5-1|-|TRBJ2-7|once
TGCGCCAGCAGCTCGCTGAAAGAGGGACAGCAGTACTTC
CASSSLKEGQQYF
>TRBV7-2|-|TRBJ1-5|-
TGTGCCAGCAGCACCTTCGGACTTAGCAATCAGCCCCAGCATTTT
CASSTFGLSNQPQHF
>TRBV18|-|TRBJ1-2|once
TGTGCCAGCTCACCCCCCGTTTTAAGGGGTCCTTCAGGCTATGGCTACACCTTC
CASSPPVLRGPSGYGYTF
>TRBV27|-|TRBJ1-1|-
TGTGCCAGCAGTCCCCTAAGTTTGGGAAACACTGAAGCTTTCTTT
CASSPLSLGNTEAFF
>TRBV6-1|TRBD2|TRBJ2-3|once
TGTGCCATCCGGACTAGCGGGGGAACAGATACGCAGTATTTT
CAIRTSGGTDTQYF
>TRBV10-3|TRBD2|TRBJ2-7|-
TGTGCCATCAACTCTTTAGCGGGTTCCTACGAGCAGTACTTC
CAINSLAGSYEQYF
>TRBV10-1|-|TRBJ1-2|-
TGCGCCAGCAGCCCCCCAGGGGCGAACTCTAACTATGGCTACACCTTC
CASSPPGANSNYGYTF
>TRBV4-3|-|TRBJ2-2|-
TGCGCCAGCAGCCAGGAACGGACAAACTTCGGACCCGGGGAGCTGTTTTTT
CASSQERTNFGPGELFF
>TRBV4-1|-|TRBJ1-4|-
TGCGCCAGCAGCCAATTTACCCTGGGGACTAATGAAAAACTGTTTTTT
CASSQFTLGTNEKLFF
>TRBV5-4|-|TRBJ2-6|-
TGTGCCAGCAGCTTCGGGGGTGGTGGGGCCAACGTCCTGACTTTC
CASSFGGGGANVLTF
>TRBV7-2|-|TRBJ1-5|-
TGTGCCAGCACTCTTAATTTACAGGGTTCTCATCAGCCCCAGCATTTT
CASTLNLQGSHQPQHF
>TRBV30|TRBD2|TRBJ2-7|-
TGTGCCTGGAGAGGTGAACTAGCGGGCCCATCCTACGAGCAGTACTTC
CAWRGELAGPSYEQYF
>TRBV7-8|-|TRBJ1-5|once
TGTGCCAGCAGCTTCGGTTTTAGCAATCAGCCCCAGCATTTT
CASSFGFSNQPQHF
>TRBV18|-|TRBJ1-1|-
TGTGCCAGCTCACGGACCTCAGCGGACACTGAAGCTTTCTTT
CASSRTSADTEAFF
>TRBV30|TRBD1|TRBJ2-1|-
TGTGCCTGGAGTCCCTTAACAGGGGTCGAGCAGTTCTTC
CAWSPLTGVEQFF
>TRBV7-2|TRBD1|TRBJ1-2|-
TGTGCCAGCAGCTTAAGACAGGGGGCTGGTGATGGCTACACCTTC
CASSLRQGAGDGYTF
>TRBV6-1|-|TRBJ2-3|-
TGTGCCAGCAGTGAATGGGGGCAGGGACCAGATACGCAGTATTTT
CASSEWGQGPDTQYF
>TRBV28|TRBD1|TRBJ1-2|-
TGTGCCACCCAATTATCAGGGGGCCCGACCTATGGCTACACCTTC
CATQLSGGPTYGYTF